This TCR beta chain derives from a study of blood T cell repertoires in COVID-19. Original data processing: Nucleated cell counts were estimated from reference gene primer amplification. Clones were read by immunoSEQ multiplex PCR, and TCRdb kept only the in-frame ones, dropping some. That table supplies the V and J calls and clone size; D and trimming were determined from the DNA. Seen here are about 110,000 clones, 76% observed once, and the top ten hold more than 5%. The sequence was collected from a man older than 75 with COVID-19, enrolled during active disease. The source material was peripheral blood.

Here the CDR3 reads CASSLDSSSHTDTQYF. The DNA of the CDR3 is TGTGCCAGCAGCTTAGATTCTAGCTCCCACACAGATACGCAGTATTTT. V is TRBV7-2 and J is TRBJ2-3; weak D call: TRBD2 (5 bases). CDR1 and CDR2 (germline): SGHTA, FQGNSA. This CDR3 has 16 amino acids. V was shortened by 1 base and J by 2 bases, with 13 bases between the two germline ends.